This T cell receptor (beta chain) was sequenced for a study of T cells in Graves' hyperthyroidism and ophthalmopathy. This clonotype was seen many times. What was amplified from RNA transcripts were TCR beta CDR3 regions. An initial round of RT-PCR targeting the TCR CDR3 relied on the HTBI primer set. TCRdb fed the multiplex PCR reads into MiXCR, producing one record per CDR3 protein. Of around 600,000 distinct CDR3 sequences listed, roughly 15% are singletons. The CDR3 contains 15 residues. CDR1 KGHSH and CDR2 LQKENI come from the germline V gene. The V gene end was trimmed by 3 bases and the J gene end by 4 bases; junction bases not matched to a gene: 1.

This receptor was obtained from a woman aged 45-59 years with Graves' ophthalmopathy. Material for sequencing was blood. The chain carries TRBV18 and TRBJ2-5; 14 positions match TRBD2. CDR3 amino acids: CASSPGLAGGETQYF. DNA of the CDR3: TGTGCCAGCTCACCCGGACTAGCGGGAGGAGAGACCCAGTACTTC. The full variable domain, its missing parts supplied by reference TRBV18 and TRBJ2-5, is NAGVMQNPRHLVRRRGQEARLRCSPMKGHSHVYWYRQLPEEGLKFMVYLQKENIIDESGMPKERFSAEFPKEGPSILRIQQVVRGDSAAYFCASSPGLAGGETQYFGPGTRLLVL.